Listed below are T cell receptor beta chains from one sample, sequenced in a study of OX40 agonist ivuxolimab in advanced cancers. Sequencing used immunoSEQ multiplex PCR; TCRdb keeps in-frame clones, though not all of them. The table includes 45,000 or so clones, around 83% detected once. Source: CD4+ or CD8+ T cells sorted from blood, taken in a trial of the OX40 agonist ivuxolimab. The receptor set was obtained from an adult with an advanced solid tumor such as melanoma, head and neck, liver or kidney cancer. Each CDR3 is given with its conserved first and last residue. Each record gives: clone size, D gene, V gene, CDR3 length, J gene, CDR3 DNA, CDR3 protein. The D gene is left open where the match is weak. A row's size may be missing; if present it is once, few, many or a size class.

-	-	TRBV6-1	16	TRBJ1-5	TGTGCCAGCAGTGAAGCGGGAGGCCTTAGCAATCAGCCCCAGCATTTT	CASSEAGGLSNQPQHF
-	-	TRBV11-3	12	TRBJ1-2	TGTGCCAGCACCACCGGGACCTATGGCTACACCTTC	CASTTGTYGYTF
-	-	TRBV7-9	12	TRBJ1-2	TGTGCCAGCAGCTTAGGAGGATATGGCTACACCTTC	CASSLGGYGYTF
-	-	TRBV9	16	TRBJ2-2	TGTGCCAGCAGCGTAGAAGGGGACCTTAACACCGGGGAGCTGTTTTTT	CASSVEGDLNTGELFF
-	-	TRBV11-2	16	TRBJ1-5	TGTGCCAGCAGCTTAGGCGGGGCAGTTAGCAATCAGCCCCAGCATTTT	CASSLGGAVSNQPQHF
once	-	TRBV7-6	11	TRBJ2-7	TGTGCCAGCAGCTTTGGCGGCGAGCAGTACTTC	CASSFGGEQYF
-	-	TRBV7-9	14	TRBJ2-3	TGTGCCAGCAGCCCTCCAGGGAGCACAGATACGCAGTATTTT	CASSPPGSTDTQYF
-	TRBD1	TRBV11-2	16	TRBJ1-1	TGTGCCAGCAGCCCAGCAGGGGGAACCCAGGGCGGTGAAGCTTTCTTT	CASSPAGGTQGGEAFF
-	TRBD2	TRBV5-1	14	TRBJ2-1	TGCGCCAGCAGTCCGCTAGCGGGAGGAGTTGAGCAGTTCTTC	CASSPLAGGVEQFF
-	-	TRBV5-6	15	TRBJ1-3	TGTGCCAGCAGCTTAAGAAGGGCACTTGGAAACACCATATATTTT	CASSLRRALGNTIYF
-	TRBD1	TRBV6-5	15	TRBJ1-2	TGTGCCAGCAGTTCCCCGGGGGAGGGGGCGCGGGGCTACACCTTC	CASSSPGEGARGYTF
-	-	TRBV6-1	15	TRBJ1-1	TGTGCCAGCAGACGCCCGGGCATTGTAGGCACTGAAGCTTTCTTT	CASRRPGIVGTEAFF
once	TRBD1	TRBV6-5	15	TRBJ1-1	TGTGCCAGCAGTTCCCGACAGGGAAGATTTACTGAAGCTTTCTTT	CASSSRQGRFTEAFF
-	-	TRBV19	15	TRBJ2-1	TGTGCCAGTAGTGACGACGAATACGACAATGACGGGCAGTTCTTC	CASSDDEYDNDGQFF
-	TRBD2	TRBV5-1	14	TRBJ2-5	TGCGCCAGCAGCTTAGCGGGGTTTGTGGAGACCCAGTACTTC	CASSLAGFVETQYF
once	-	TRBV5-1	15	TRBJ2-2	TGCGCCAGCAGCTTTTTGAGAGGAACCACCGGGGAGCTGTTTTTT	CASSFLRGTTGELFF
-	-	TRBV14	15	TRBJ2-1	TGTGCCAGCAGCCATCAGGGGGGACTGGGCGGAGTGCAGTTCTTC	CASSHQGGLGGVQFF
-	-	TRBV2	13	TRBJ1-1	TGTGCCAGCAGTCCCAACGATTACACTGAAGCTTTCTTT	CASSPNDYTEAFF
-	TRBD2	TRBV9	14	TRBJ2-2	TGTGCCAGCAGCGACCTTAGCGGGACCGGGGAGCTGTTTTTT	CASSDLSGTGELFF
-	-	TRBV5-4	14	TRBJ1-1	TGTGCCAGCAGCTTGGGCAGGGCGGACACTGAAGCTTTCTTT	CASSLGRADTEAFF
-	-	TRBV6-6	11	TRBJ1-1	TGTGCCAGCAGCCATAACACTGAAGCTTTCTTT	CASSHNTEAFF
-	-	TRBV5-1	14	TRBJ2-5	TGCGCCAGCAGCTTGGGAAGCGGGCAAGAGACCCAGTACTTC	CASSLGSGQETQYF
-	-	TRBV6-6	14	TRBJ2-2	TGTGCCAGCGGTGGCAGGGGGGCTATTGGGGAGCTGTTTTTT	CASGGRGAIGELFF
-	-	TRBV9	15	TRBJ2-3	TGTGCCAGCAGCTTAAGGGGGGACGTCGCAGATACGCAGTATTTT	CASSLRGDVADTQYF
-	-	TRBV19	12	TRBJ1-1	TGTGCCAGTAGCGTGGGTTACACTGAAGCTTTCTTT	CASSVGYTEAFF
-	-	TRBV6-6	16	TRBJ2-1	TGTGCCAGCAGTTACTCGGCGGGGACTTTCTACAATGAGCAGTTCTTC	CASSYSAGTFYNEQFF
-	-	TRBV6-5	13	TRBJ1-1	TGTGCCAGCAGTTCCGAAATTTTCACTGAAGCTTTCTTT	CASSSEIFTEAFF
-	-	TRBV10-3	15	TRBJ2-5	TGTGCCATCAGTACACAATCTTCCCTCCCAGAGACCCAGTACTTC	CAISTQSSLPETQYF
-	-	TRBV29-1	14	TRBJ2-2	TGCAGCGTTGATGGGGGCACAAACACCGGGGAGCTGTTTTTT	CSVDGGTNTGELFF
-	TRBD1	TRBV7-9	15	TRBJ2-6	TGTGCCAGCAGCTCGGGACAGTCTGGGGCCAACGTCCTGACTTTC	CASSSGQSGANVLTF
-	TRBD2	TRBV7-8	17	TRBJ2-2	TGTGCCAGCAGCCCAAACCCCGGGACTAGTCCAACCGGGGAGCTGTTTTTT	CASSPNPGTSPTGELFF
-	TRBD1	TRBV7-3	14	TRBJ1-2	TGTGCCAGCAGCCCCGACAGGGTAAACTATGGCTACACCTTC	CASSPDRVNYGYTF
once	TRBD2	TRBV11-2	19	TRBJ2-5	TGTGCCAGCAGCTTAGATCCAGCCGTAATCTTAGCGGGGGAAGAGACCCAGTACTTC	CASSLDPAVILAGEETQYF
-	TRBD2	TRBV6-5	15	TRBJ2-3	TGTGCCAGCAGTTCGGGACTAGGTGGGGGTGATACGCAGTATTTT	CASSSGLGGGDTQYF
-	TRBD2	TRBV27	15	TRBJ2-7	TGTGCCAGCAGCCCTGGACAGAGCGGGAGCTACGAGCAGTACTTC	CASSPGQSGSYEQYF
-	TRBD1	TRBV6-5	14	TRBJ2-7	TGTGCCAGCAGTTACTCAGGGACAGCTGCCGAGCAGTACTTC	CASSYSGTAAEQYF
-	TRBD2	TRBV7-6	16	TRBJ2-1	TGTGCCAGCAGCCCCACAGGGACTAGCGGGAGCAATGAGCAGTTCTTC	CASSPTGTSGSNEQFF
-	TRBD2	TRBV12-5	17	TRBJ2-1	TGTGCTAGTGGTTTGACCTGGACTAGCGGGAGTCACAATGAGCAGTTCTTC	CASGLTWTSGSHNEQFF
-	-	TRBV5-3	14	TRBJ2-7	TGTGCCAGCAGCACAGTTCTCATACCTAACGAGCAGTACTTC	CASSTVLIPNEQYF
few	TRBD2	TRBV9	16	TRBJ2-3	TGTGCCAGCAGCGTAGAGCAGCGGGGGGGCGGAAATACGCAGTATTTT	CASSVEQRGGGNTQYF
-	TRBD1	TRBV10-3	14	TRBJ1-1	TGTGCCATCAGTGGACGGGACAGCAACACTGAAGCTTTCTTT	CAISGRDSNTEAFF
-	-	TRBV30	11	TRBJ2-7	TGTGCCTGGGCATTGGCTTACGAGCAGTACTTC	CAWALAYEQYF
-	-	TRBV5-1	13	TRBJ2-1	TGCGCCAGCGGGGTTAGCTCCTACAATGAGCAGTTCTTC	CASGVSSYNEQFF
-	TRBD1	TRBV7-8	16	TRBJ2-7	TGTGCCAGCAGCTTAGGGCCAGACAGGGGGTCCTACGAGCAGTACTTC	CASSLGPDRGSYEQYF
-	-	TRBV9	15	TRBJ2-3	TGTGCCAGCAGCGTAGAGCAGGCAAGCACAGATACGCAGTATTTT	CASSVEQASTDTQYF
-	-	TRBV5-6	15	TRBJ1-3	TGTGCCAGCAGCCGAACCCGGAACTCTGGAAACACCATATATTTT	CASSRTRNSGNTIYF
-	-	TRBV15	15	TRBJ1-6	TGTGCCACCAGCAGAGATCGGACAGCAAATTCACCCCTCCACTTT	CATSRDRTANSPLHF
-	TRBD2	TRBV7-8	16	TRBJ2-7	TGTGCCAGCAGCCTTGGGACTAGCGGGAGGCTTTACGAGCAGTACTTC	CASSLGTSGRLYEQYF
once	-	TRBV5-8	14	TRBJ1-5	TGTGCCAGCAGCCTTGACGGTTTTGGTCAGCCCCAGCATTTT	CASSLDGFGQPQHF
once	-	TRBV6-1	11	TRBJ1-1	TGTGCCAGCAGTGCACGAGAGGAAGCTTTCTTT	CASSAREEAFF
-	TRBD1	TRBV5-1	15	TRBJ1-6	TGCGCCAGCAGCTCCCGGACGGGACAGGATTCACCCCTCCACTTT	CASSSRTGQDSPLHF
-	-	TRBV18	17	TRBJ2-5	TGTGCCAGCTCACCATCGAGGGGGGACCCTAAACAAGAGACCCAGTACTTC	CASSPSRGDPKQETQYF